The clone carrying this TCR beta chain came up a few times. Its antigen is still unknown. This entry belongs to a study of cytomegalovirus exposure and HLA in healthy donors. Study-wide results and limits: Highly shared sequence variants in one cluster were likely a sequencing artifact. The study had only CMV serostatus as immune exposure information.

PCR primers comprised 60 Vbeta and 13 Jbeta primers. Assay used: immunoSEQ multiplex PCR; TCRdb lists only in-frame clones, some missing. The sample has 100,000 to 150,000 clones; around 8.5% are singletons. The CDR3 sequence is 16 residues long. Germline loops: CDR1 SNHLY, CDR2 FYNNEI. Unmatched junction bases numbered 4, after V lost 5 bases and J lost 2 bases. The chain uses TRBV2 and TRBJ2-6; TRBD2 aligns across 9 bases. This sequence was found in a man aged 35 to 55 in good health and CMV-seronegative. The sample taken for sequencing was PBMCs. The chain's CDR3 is CASSLAGGPGANVLTF. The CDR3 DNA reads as TGTGCCAGCAGTCTTGCGGGGGGGCCTGGGGCCAACGTCCTGACTTTC. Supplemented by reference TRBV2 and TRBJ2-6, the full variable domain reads EPEVTQTPSHQVTQMGQEVILRCVPISNHLYFYWYRQILGQKVEFLVSFYNNEISEKSEIFDDQFSVERPDGSNFTLKIRSTKLEDSAMYFCASSLAGGPGANVLTFGAGSRLTVL.